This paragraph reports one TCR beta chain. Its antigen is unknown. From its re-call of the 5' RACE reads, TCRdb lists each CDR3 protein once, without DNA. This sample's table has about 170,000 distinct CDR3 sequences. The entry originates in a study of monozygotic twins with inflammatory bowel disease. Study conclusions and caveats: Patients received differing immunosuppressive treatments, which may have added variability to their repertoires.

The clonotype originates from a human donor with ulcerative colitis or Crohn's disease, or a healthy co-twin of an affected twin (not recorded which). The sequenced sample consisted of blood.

This CDR3 is CATEPRTGNQPQHF. V is TRBV24-1 and J is TRBJ1-5; TCRdb selects TRBD1, and the lack of DNA leaves this call unchecked. Germline CDR1 and CDR2: KGHDR and SFDVKD. This CDR3 contains 14 residues.